This T cell receptor (beta chain) was found in a study of beta chain features in type 1 diabetes. The entirety of the isolated RNA underwent reverse transcription, so expressed TCRB transcripts were sequenced. Profiled with immunoSEQ multiplex PCR; TCRdb holds only in-frame clones, not every one. Of hundreds of thousands of clones listed, 9.6% are singletons. This clone was recorded a few times. The V gene lost 1 base and the J gene lost 3 bases, with 8 bases spanning the gap. This CDR3 region has 14 residues. Per the germline V gene, CDR1 is LNHNV and CDR2 is YYDKDF (reference sequence). Sequences were obtained from naive CD4+ T cells from blood. This TCR came from a woman in her late teens or twenties in good health. This chain joins TRBV15 and TRBJ2-3; D ambiguous. This CDR3 reads CATSRVSPTDTQYF. CDR3 sequence (DNA): TGTGCCACCAGCAGAGTGTCTCCGACAGATACGCAGTATTTT.